These T cell receptor beta chains were read from a single sample in a study of T cell responses to AZD1222 COVID-19 vaccine. Produced via immunoSEQ multiplex PCR; TCRdb's table is partial and in-frame only. The table includes around 78,000 clones, roughly 88% detected once. The starting material was peripheral blood, obtained 28 days after the second AZD1222 dose. These receptors were taken from an adult who received the AZD1222 COVID-19 vaccine. CDR3s include the opening cysteine and the closing phenylalanine or tryptophan. Only part of the rows carry a size: once, few, many, or a class if the clone is expanded.

TRBV18	TRBJ2-7	-	CASSPPSGAGGEQYF
TRBV19	TRBJ1-6	-	CASSRGSPLHF
TRBV10-3	TRBJ1-6	-	CAISEERNSYNSPLHF
TRBV5-1	TRBJ2-1	-	CASKEGSLYNEQFF
TRBV6-2/TRBV6-3	TRBJ1-4	-	CASSSWGQVSPKLFF
TRBV5-1	TRBJ2-3	-	CASSFQTSGDGTDTQYF
TRBV6-5	TRBJ2-7	-	CASSYRGTGGDEQYF
TRBV7-9	TRBJ2-1	-	CASSFSELNVRVNEQFF
TRBV6-5	TRBJ2-2	-	CASSYDRATGELFF
TRBV9	TRBJ2-5	-	CASSVVGTRQETQYF
TRBV5-8	TRBJ2-7	-	CASTKTPGDYEQYF
TRBV10-3	TRBJ2-3	-	CATRTGVEGDTQYF
TRBV25-1	TRBJ1-5	-	CASSVQGDQPQHF
TRBV30	TRBJ1-2	-	CAWRRLGQGIAGYTF
TRBV4-2	TRBJ2-3	-	CASSQDEMRRADTQYF
TRBV30	TRBJ2-2	-	CACTNLGTGELFF
TRBV23-1	TRBJ1-2	-	CASSQSGTGFIYGYTF
TRBV2	TRBJ2-7	-	CASSEDRATYEQYF
TRBV11-2	TRBJ2-2	-	CASSLENTGELFF
TRBV6-4	TRBJ1-1	-	CASSDSAENTEAFF
TRBV9	TRBJ2-7	-	CASSPRPDSTSYEQYF
TRBV28	TRBJ2-7	-	CASGQDSSYEQYF
TRBV10-3	TRBJ2-6	-	CAISESENSGANVLTF
TRBV18	TRBJ2-7	-	CASSPQEGGSYEQYF
TRBV6-5	TRBJ1-4	-	CASSLGQGSEKLFF
TRBV5-1	TRBJ2-7	-	CASSLESGGVVEQYF
TRBV5-5	TRBJ2-3	-	CASSPHTDTQYF
TRBV28	TRBJ2-7	-	CASSRTAPYEQYF
TRBV4-1	TRBJ1-5	-	CASSQDWGLGNQPQHF
TRBV10-3	TRBJ1-2	-	CAISDSLGQSYGYTF
TRBV2	TRBJ2-1	-	CASSELGVAGSSYNEQFF
TRBV5-1	TRBJ1-4	-	CASSFTNEKLFF
TRBV7-8	TRBJ2-7	-	CASTRGYEQYF
TRBV6-6	TRBJ1-5	once	CASSLQGDQPQHF
TRBV15	TRBJ1-6	-	CATTGGLDSPLHF
TRBV5-4	TRBJ2-1	-	CASTAPGQGSYNEQFF
TRBV4-3	TRBJ1-6	-	CASSQDRGSNSPLHF
TRBV27	TRBJ2-2	-	CASSFLVGGGELFF
TRBV6-5	TRBJ2-1	-	CASSRDYQANEQFF
TRBV5-4	TRBJ2-1	-	CASSFITGGEQFF
TRBV28	TRBJ1-1	-	CASLNQGRAAFF
TRBV12-3/TRBV12-4	TRBJ2-2	-	CASSLGIGELFF
TRBV18	TRBJ2-2	-	CASSPQTGNTGELFF
TRBV5-1	TRBJ2-1	-	CASSLASGGNEQFF
TRBV12-3/TRBV12-4	TRBJ2-1	-	CASSLLGHNEQFF
TRBV10-3	TRBJ2-7	-	CATQGLPIYEQYF
TRBV7-9	TRBJ2-2	-	CASKGGPLASGELFF
TRBV29-1	TRBJ1-1	-	CSVEGIFLTEAFF
TRBV6-5	TRBJ2-7	-	CASTTGTGTSYEQYF
TRBV24-1	TRBJ1-2	-	CATSDSGGLSNGYTF
TRBV5-1	TRBJ2-1	-	CASSSQLAGGSYEQFF